Detailed here is one TCR beta chain. Its antigen is still unknown. Produced via immunoSEQ multiplex PCR; TCRdb's table is partial and in-frame only. The sample consists of over 140,000 clones, roughly 92% of them appearing once. This sample was included in a study of T cell responses to AZD1222 COVID-19 vaccine. General study results and limits: Unmutated variant regions reportedly attract nearly half of all spike-specific TCRs. Clonal diversity was possibly underestimated, and white British individuals and females predominated among donors.

CDR1 is SNHLY, CDR2 FYNNEI, per germline. The length of the CDR3 is 14 residues. The V and J ends lost 7 bases and 0 bases respectively, with 12 bases between them. This specimen was peripheral blood, taken on day 0 of AZD1222 vaccination. The V gene is TRBV2, the J gene TRBJ2-5; TRBD2 might be the D (6 bases). This sequence originates from an adult in good health. CDR3 residues: CASTGASNQETQYF. DNA of the CDR3: TGTGCCAGCACGGGAGCCTCAAACCAAGAGACCCAGTACTTC.